The 5 T cell receptor beta chains listed next were all sequenced from one sample in a study of identical twins. TCRdb redid the calling of the 5' RACE reads with MiXCR, one entry per CDR3 protein. The sample consists of approximately 500,000 distinct CDR3 sequences, around 24% of them appearing once. This same sample was also part of a study on T cells expressing NK-cell markers.

Sequences were obtained from CD4+ T cells sorted from blood. The receptors here all came from a woman under 30 in good health.

The chain has TRBV2 and TRBJ2-7; 10 bases map to TRBD2. Germline V gene sequence: CDR1 SNHLY, CDR2 FYNNEI. The CDR3 has 12 amino acids. Trimming cost V 8 bases and J 6 bases; bases outside gene matches: 4. The CDR3 is CASRSGGIEQYF. CDR3 sequence (DNA): TGTGCCAGCCGTAGCGGGGGGATCGAGCAGTACTTC.

The rearrangement links TRBV10-3 to TRBJ2-1; D remains unclear. This CDR3 has 13 residues. The V and J ends lost 8 bases and 1 base respectively, with 9 bases between them. Germline CDR1 ENHRY, CDR2 SYGVKD. CDR3 nucleotides: TGTGCCATCTCGGTAGCATCCTACAATGAGCAGTTCTTC. It yields the protein CAISVASYNEQFF.

The genes are TRBV5-4 and TRBJ2-1; 7 positions match TRBD2. CDR1 is SGHNT, CDR2 YYREEE, per germline (reference sequence). The CDR3 extends over 15 amino acids. V trimming: 2 bases; J trimming: 5 bases; junction bases outside the gene matches: 7. The CDR3 region has the DNA TGTGCCAGCAGCTTCCGACTAGCTGATAACAATGAGCAGTTCTTC. Translated: CASSFRLADNNEQFF.

This rearrangement joins TRBV4-3 to TRBJ1-1; 7 positions match TRBD1. The V segment lost 5 bases and the J segment 1 base; nucleotides outside the gene matches: 13. Germline V gives CDR1 LGHNA, CDR2 YSLEER. The CDR3 has 17 amino acids. The CDR3 spells CASSLSGGIDRNTEAFF. In DNA form, the CDR3 reads TGCGCCAGCAGCTTATCAGGGGGAATCGACCGGAACACTGAAGCTTTCTTT.

This clonotype has ten or more counts. The junction departs from the called germline gene at one end, perhaps through a read error. The chain links TRBV5-1 to TRBJ1-1, with a tentative D call TRBD1 (5 bases). Germline V gene lookup returns CDR1 SGHRS and CDR2 YFSETQ. The CDR3 has 13 residues. The CDR3 bases are TGTGCCAGCAGCTTAGATGGGGGGACTGAAGCTTTCTTT. It translates to CASSLDGGTEAFF.